The following is a T cell receptor (beta chain) sequence with its context. What it binds is not known. This CDR3 contains 15 residues. Germline assignment: CDR1 SGHVS and CDR2 FQNEAQ. The ends lost 4 bases at V and 11 bases at J; junction bases unmatched: 14. The sample belongs to a study of T cell repertoires in cytomegalovirus infection. Across the study: Recently described HLA-C-restricted plus well-studied HLA-B-restricted CMV epitopes were used. TCR beta signatures that were public indicated CMV infection and matching HLA type.

Study-level results: Carriers of CMV and the relevant HLA type were discriminated by public TCR beta frequency. CMV-specific HLA-C-restricted TCR beta clonotypes dominated the ex vivo response.

TCRdb passed the reads through MiXCR, listing each CDR3 protein once. The table records nearly 700,000 distinct CDR3 sequences, around 30% of them present only once. This sample comprised cultured PBMCs, obtained from culture after CMV antigen stimulation. The receptor was derived from a human donor in good health (CMV status not recorded). Some clones in this sample may be carry-over from other donors' samples. The rearrangement uses TRBV7-8 and TRBJ2-1, with TRBD1 matching 7 bases. The CDR3 is CASSSPTGWDVKQFF. CDR3 nucleotides: TGTGCCAGCAGCTCGCCGACAGGGTGGGATGTTAAGCAGTTCTTC.